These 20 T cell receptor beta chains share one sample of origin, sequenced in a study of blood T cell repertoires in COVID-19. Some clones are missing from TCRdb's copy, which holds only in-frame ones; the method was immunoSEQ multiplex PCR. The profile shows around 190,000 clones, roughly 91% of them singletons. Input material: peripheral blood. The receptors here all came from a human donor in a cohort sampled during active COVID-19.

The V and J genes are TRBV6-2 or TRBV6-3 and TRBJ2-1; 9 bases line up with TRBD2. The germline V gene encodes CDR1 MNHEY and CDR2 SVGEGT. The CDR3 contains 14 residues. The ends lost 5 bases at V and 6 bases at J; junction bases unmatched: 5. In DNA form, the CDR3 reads TGTGCCAGCAGTGGCGGGGGGGCCAGCAATGAGCAGTTCTTC. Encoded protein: CASSGGGASNEQFF.

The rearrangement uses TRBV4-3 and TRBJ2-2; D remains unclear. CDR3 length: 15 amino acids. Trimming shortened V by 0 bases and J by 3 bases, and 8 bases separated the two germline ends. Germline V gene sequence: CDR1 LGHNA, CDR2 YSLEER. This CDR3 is CASSQEPPDTGELFF. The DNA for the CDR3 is TGCGCCAGCAGCCAAGAACCCCCGGACACCGGGGAGCTGTTTTTT.

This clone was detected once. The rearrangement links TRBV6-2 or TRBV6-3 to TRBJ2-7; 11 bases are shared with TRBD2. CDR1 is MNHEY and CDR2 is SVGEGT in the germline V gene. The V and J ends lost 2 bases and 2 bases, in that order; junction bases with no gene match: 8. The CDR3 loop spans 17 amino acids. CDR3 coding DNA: TGTGCCAGCAGTTACCCGGATAGCGGGAGGGCCCCCTACGAGCAGTACTTC. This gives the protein CASSYPDSGRAPYEQYF.

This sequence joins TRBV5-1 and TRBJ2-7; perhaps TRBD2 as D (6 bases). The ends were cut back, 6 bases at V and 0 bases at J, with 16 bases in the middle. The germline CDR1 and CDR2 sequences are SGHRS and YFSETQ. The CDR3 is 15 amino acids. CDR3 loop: CASTNGGTVSYEQYF. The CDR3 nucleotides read TGCGCCAGCACAAATGGGGGGACCGTCTCCTACGAGCAGTACTTC.

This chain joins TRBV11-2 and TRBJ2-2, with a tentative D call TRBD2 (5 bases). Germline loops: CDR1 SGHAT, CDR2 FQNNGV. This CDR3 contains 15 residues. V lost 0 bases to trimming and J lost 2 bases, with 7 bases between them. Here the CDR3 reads CASSLERVNTGELFF. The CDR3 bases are TGTGCCAGCAGCTTAGAGCGGGTTAACACCGGGGAGCTGTTTTTT.

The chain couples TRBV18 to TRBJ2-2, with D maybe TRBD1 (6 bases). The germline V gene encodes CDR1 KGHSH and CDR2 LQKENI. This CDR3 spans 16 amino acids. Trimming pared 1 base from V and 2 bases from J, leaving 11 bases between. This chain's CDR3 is CASSPQQGSNTGELFF. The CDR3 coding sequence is TGTGCCAGCTCACCACAGCAGGGGTCCAACACCGGGGAGCTGTTTTTT.

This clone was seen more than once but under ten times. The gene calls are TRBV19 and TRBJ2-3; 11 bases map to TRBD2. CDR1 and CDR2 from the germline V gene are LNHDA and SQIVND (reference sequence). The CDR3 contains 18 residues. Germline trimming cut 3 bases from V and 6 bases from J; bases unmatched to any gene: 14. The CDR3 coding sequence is TGTGCCAGTAGTATTTCGGGGCTAGCGGGGGGCTTCCAGGATACGCAGTATTTT. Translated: CASSISGLAGGFQDTQYF.

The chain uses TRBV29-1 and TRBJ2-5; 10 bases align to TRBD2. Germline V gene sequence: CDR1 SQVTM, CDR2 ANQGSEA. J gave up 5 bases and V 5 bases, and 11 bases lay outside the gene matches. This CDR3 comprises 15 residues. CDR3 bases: TGCAGCGTTCGGCGGAGCGGGGGGGGAGGTGAGACCCAGTACTTC. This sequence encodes CSVRRSGGGGETQYF.

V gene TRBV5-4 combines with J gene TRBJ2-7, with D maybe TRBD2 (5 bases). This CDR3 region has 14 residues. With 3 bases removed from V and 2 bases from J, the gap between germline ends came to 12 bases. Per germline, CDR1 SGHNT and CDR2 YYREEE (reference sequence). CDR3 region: CASSYRAGPYEQYF. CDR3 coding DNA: TGTGCCAGCAGCTATCGGGCGGGTCCCTACGAGCAGTACTTC.

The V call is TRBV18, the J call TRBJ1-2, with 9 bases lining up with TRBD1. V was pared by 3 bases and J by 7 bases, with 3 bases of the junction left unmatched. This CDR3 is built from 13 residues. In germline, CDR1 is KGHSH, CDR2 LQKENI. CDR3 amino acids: CASSPGQGGGYTF. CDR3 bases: TGTGCCAGCTCACCGGGACAGGGTGGTGGCTACACCTTC.

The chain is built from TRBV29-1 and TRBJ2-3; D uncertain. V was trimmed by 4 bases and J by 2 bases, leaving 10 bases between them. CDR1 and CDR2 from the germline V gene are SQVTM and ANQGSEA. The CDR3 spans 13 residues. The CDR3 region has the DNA TGCAGCGTTGGAGGCAGAAACACAGATACGCAGTATTTT. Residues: CSVGGRNTDTQYF.

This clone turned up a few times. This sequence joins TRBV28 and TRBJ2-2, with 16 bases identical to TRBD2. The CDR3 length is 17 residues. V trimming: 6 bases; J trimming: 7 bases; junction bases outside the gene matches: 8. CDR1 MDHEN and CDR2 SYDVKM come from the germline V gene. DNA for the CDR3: TGTGCCAGCAGGGGACTAGCGGGAGGGCCCTTGGTCGGGGAGCTGTTTTTT. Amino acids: CASRGLAGGPLVGELFF.

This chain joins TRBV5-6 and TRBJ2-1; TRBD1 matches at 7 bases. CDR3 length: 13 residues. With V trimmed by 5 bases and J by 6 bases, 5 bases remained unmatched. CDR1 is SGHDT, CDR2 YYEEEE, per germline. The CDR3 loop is CASSTQGRNEQFF. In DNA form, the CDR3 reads TGTGCCAGCAGTACACAGGGGCGCAATGAGCAGTTCTTC.

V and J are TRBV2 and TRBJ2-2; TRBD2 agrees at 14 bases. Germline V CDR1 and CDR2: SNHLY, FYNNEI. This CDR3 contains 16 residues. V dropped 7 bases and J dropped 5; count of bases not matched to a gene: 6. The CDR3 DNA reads TGTGCCAGCAAGGGGACTAGCGGGAGTCAGACCGGGGAGCTGTTTTTT. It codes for CASKGTSGSQTGELFF.

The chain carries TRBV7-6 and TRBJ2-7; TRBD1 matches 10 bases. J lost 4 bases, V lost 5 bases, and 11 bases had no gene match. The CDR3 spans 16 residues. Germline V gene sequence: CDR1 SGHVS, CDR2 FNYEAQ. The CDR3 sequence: CASSLDKRTGGYEQYF. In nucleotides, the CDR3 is TGTGCCAGCAGCCTGGATAAAAGGACAGGGGGTTACGAGCAGTACTTC.

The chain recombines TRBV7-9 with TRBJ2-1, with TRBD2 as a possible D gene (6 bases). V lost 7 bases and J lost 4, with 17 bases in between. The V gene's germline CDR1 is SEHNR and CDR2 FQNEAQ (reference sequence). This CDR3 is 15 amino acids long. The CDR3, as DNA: TGTGCCAGCACTCCCCCCGGGAGTAGTTACAATGAGCAGTTCTTC. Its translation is CASTPPGSSYNEQFF.

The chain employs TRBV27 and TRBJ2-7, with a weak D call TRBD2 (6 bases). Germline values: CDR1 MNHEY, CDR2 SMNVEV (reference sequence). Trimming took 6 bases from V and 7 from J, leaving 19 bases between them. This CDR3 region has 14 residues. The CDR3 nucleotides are TGTGCCAGCAGATTTATTTCTTGGGCGGGGGAGCAGTACTTC. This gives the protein CASRFISWAGEQYF.

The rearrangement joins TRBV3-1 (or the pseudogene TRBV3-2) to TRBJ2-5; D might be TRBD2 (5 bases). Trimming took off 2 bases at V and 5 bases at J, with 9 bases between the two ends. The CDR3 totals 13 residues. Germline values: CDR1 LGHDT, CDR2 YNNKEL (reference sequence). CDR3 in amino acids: CASSQRGRETQYF. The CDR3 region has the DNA TGTGCCAGCAGCCAACGAGGGCGGGAGACCCAGTACTTC.

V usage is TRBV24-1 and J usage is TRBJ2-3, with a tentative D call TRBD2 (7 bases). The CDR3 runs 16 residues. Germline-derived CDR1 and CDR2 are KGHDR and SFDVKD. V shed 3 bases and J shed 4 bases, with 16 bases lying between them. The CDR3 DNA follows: TGTGCCACCAGTGATGGGAGGGGGACGAGCGCAGATACGCAGTATTTT. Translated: CATSDGRGTSADTQYF.

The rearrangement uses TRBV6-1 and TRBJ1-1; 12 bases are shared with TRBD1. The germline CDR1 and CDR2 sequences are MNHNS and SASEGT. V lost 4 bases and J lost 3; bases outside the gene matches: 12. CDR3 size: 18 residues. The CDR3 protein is CASSGPGQGAPGDTEAFF. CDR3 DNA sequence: TGTGCCAGCAGTGGACCGGGACAGGGGGCGCCGGGTGACACTGAAGCTTTCTTT.